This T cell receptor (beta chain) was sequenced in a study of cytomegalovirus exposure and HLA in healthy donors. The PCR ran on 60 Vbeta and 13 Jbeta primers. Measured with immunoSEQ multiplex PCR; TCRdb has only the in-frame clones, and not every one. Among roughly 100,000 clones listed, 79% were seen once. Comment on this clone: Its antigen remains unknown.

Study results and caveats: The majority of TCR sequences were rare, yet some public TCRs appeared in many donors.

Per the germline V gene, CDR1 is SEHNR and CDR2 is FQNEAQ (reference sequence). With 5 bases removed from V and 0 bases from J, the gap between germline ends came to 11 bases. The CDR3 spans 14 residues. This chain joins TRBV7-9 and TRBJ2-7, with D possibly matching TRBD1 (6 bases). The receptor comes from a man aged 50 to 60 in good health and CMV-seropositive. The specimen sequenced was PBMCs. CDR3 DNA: TGTGCCAGCAGCCAGGACAGTTACTCCTACGAGCAGTACTTC. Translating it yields CASSQDSYSYEQYF.